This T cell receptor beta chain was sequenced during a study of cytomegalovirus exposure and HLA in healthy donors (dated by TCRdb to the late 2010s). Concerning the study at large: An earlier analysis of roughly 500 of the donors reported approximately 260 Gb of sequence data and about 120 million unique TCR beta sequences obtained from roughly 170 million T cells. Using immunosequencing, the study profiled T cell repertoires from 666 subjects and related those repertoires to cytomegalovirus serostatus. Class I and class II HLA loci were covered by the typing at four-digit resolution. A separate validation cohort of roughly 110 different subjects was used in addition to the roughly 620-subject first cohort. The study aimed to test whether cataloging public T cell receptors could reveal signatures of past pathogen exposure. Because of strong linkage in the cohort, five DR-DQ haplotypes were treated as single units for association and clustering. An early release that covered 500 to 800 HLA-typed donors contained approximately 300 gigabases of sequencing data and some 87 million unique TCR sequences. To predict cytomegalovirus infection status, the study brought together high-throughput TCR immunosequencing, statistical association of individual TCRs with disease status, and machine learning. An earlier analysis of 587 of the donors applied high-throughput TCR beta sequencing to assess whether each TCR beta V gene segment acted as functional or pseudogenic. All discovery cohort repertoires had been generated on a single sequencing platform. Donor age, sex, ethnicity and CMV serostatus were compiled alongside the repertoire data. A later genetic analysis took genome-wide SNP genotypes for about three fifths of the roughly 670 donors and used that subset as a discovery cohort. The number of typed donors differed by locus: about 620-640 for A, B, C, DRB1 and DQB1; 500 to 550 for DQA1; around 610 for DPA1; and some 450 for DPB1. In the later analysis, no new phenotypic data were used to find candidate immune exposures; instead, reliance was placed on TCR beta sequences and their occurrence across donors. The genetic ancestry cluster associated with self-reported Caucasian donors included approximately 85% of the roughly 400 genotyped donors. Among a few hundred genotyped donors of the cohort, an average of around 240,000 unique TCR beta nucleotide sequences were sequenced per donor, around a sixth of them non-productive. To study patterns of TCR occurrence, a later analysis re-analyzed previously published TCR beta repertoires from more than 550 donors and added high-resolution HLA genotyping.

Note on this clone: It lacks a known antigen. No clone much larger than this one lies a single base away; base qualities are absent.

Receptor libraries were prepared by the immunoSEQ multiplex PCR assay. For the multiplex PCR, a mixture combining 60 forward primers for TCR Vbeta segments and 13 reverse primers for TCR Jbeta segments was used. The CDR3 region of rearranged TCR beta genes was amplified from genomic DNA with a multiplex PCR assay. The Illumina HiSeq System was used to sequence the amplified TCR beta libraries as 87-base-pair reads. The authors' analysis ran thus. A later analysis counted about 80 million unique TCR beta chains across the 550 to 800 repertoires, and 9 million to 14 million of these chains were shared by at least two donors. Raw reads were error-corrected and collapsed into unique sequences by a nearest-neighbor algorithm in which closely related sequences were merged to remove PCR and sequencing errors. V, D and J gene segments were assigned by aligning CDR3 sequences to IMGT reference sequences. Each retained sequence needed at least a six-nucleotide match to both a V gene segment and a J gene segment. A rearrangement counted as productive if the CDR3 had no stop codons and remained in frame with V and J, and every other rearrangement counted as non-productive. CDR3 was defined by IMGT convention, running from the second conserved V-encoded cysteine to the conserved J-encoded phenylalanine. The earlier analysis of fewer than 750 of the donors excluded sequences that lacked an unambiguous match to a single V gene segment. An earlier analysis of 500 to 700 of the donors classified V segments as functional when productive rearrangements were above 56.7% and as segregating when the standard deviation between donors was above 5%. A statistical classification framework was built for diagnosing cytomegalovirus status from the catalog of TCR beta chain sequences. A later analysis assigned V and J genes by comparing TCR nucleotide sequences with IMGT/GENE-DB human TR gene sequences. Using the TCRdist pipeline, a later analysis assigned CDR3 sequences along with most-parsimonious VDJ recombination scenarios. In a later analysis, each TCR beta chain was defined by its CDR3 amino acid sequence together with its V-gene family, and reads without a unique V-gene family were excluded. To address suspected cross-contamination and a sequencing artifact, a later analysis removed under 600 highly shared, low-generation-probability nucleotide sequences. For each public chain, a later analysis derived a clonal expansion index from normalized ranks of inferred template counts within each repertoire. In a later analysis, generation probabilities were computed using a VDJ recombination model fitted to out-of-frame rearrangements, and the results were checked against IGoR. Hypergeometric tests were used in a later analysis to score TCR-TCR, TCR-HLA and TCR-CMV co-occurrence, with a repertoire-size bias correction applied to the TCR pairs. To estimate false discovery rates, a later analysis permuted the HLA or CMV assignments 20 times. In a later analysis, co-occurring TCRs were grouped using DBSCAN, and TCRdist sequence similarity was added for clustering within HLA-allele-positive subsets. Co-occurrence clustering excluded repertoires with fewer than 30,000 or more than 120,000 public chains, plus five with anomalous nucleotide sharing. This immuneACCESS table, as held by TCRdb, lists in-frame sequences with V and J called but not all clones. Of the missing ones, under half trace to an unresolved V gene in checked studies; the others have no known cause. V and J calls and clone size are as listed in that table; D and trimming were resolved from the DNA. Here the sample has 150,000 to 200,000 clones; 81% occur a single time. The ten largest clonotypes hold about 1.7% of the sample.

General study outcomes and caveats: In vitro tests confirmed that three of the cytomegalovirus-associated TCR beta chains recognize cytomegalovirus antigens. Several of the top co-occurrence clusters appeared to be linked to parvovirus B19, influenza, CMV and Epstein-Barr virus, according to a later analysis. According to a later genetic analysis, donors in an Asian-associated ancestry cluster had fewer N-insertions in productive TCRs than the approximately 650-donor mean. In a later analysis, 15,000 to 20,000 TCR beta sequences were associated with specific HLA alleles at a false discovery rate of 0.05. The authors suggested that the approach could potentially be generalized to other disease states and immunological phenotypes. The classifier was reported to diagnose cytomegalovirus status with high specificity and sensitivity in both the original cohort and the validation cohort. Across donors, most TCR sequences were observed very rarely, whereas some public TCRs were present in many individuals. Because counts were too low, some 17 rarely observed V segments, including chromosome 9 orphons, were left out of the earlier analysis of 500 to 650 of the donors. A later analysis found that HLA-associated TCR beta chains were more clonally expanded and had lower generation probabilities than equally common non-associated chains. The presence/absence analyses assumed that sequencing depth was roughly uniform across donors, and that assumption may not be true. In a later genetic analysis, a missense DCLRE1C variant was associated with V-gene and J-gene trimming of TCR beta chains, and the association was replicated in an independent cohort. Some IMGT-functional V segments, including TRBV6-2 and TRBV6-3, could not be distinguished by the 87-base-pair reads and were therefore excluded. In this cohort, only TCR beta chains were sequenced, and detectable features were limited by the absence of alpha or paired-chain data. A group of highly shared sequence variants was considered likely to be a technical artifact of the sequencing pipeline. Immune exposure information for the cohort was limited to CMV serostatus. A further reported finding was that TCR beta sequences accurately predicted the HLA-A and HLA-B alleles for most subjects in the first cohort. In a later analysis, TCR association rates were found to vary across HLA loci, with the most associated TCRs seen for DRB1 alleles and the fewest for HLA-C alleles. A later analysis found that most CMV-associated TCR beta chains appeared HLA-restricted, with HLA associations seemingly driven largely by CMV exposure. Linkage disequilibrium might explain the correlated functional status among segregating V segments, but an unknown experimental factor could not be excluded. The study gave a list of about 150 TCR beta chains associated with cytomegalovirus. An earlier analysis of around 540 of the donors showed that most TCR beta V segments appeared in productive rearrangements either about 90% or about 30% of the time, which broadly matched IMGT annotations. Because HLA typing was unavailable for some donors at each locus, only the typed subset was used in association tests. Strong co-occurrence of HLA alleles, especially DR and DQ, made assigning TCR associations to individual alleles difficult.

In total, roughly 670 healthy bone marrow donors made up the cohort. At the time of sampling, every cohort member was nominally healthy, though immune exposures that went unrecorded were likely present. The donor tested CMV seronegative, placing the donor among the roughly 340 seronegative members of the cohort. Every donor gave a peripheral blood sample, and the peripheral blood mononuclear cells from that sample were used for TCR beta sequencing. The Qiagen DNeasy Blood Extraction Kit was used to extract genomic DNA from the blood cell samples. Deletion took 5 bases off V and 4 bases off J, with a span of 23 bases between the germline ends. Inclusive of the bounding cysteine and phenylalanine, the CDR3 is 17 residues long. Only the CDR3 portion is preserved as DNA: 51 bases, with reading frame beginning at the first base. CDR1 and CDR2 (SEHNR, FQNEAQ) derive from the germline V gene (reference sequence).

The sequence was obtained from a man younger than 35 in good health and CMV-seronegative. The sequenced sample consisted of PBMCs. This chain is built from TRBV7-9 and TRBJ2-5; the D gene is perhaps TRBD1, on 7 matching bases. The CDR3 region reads CASSSSGPGGLGETQYF. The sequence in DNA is TGTGCCAGCAGCAGTAGCGGTCCAGGGGGGTTGGGAGAGACCCAGTACTTC.